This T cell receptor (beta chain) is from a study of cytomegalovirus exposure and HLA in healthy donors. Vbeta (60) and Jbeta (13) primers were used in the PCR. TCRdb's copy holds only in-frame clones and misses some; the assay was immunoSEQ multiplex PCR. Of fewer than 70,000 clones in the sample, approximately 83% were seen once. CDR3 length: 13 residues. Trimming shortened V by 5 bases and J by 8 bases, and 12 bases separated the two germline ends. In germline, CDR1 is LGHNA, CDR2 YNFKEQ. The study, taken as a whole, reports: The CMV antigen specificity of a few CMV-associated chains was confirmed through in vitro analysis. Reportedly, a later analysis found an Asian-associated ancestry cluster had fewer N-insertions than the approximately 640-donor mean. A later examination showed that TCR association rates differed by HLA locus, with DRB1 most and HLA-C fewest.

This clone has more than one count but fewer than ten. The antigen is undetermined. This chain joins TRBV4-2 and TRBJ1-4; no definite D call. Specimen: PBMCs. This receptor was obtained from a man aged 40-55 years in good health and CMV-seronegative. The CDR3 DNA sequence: TGTGCCAGCAGCGGTACCACGGGAGAAAAACTGTTTTTT. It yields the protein CASSGTTGEKLFF.